This T cell receptor (beta chain) was captured by sequencing in a study of blood T cells in healthy people across ages. Study-level results: Naive T cell percentage showed a strong correlation with the diversity of TCR beta. One million T cells yielded diversity estimates that were considered underestimates.

Notes on this clonotype: Its antigen is unknown.

Looked up from germline, CDR1 is LNHNV and CDR2 is YYDKDF (reference sequence). Trimming left V 4 bases short and J 0 bases short, with 7 bases between. The length of the CDR3 is 15 residues. Every participating donor contributed 7.5 to 10 milliliters of peripheral blood through a draw. A second about 7 to 12 cycle PCR used barcoded and J-beta primers. Each cDNA molecule received a tag from a template-switch adaptor that had 12 random nucleotides. TCRdb used MiXCR to reprocess the 5' RACE reads, holding one entry per CDR3 protein. Of fewer than 1 million distinct CDR3 sequences in the sample, about 42% are singletons; the top ten hold around 21%.

This chain links TRBV15 with TRBJ2-6; no clear D. Sequences were obtained from blood. This clonotype originated in a man aged 60-69 years in good health. CDR3 DNA sequence: TGTGCCACCAGCACCGAACCCTCTGGGGCCAACGTCCTGACTTTC. Its translation is CATSTEPSGANVLTF.